The rows below give T cell receptor beta chains drawn from one sample of a study of blood T cell repertoires in COVID-19. Only in-frame clones appear in the TCRdb table, and some are missing; sequencing was by immunoSEQ multiplex PCR. The table shows roughly 42,000 clones, with approximately 90% occurring only once. Sequenced sample: peripheral blood. The origin of the receptors is a man in his forties or fifties with COVID-19, enrolled during active disease. CDR3s include the opening cysteine and the closing phenylalanine or tryptophan. The order of the fields is D gene, V gene, clone size, J gene, CDR3 protein, CDR3 DNA. The D gene is left open where the match is weak. The listing skips clone size in some rows; elsewhere it reads once, few, many or a size class.

-	TRBV2	-	TRBJ1-1	CASSVGRQLVEAFF	TGTGCCAGCAGTGTCGGTAGACAGCTTGTAGAAGCTTTCTTT
TRBD2	TRBV2	-	TRBJ2-7	CASSEGLAAFINSYEQYF	TGTGCCAGCAGTGAGGGACTAGCGGCTTTTATCAATTCCTACGAGCAGTACTTC
TRBD1	TRBV6-5	-	TRBJ1-3	CASRAGGEAGNTIYF	TGTGCCAGCAGAGCAGGGGGAGAGGCTGGAAACACCATATATTTT
TRBD2	TRBV6-6	-	TRBJ2-7	CASSYPLATYEQYF	TGTGCCAGCAGTTACCCACTAGCGACCTACGAGCAGTACTTC
-	TRBV7-9	-	TRBJ2-1	CASSLWARGDGNEQFF	TGTGCCAGCAGCTTATGGGCCAGGGGCGACGGCAATGAGCAGTTCTTC
-	TRBV5-6	once	TRBJ2-7	CASSPGGPYEQYF	TGTGCCAGCAGCCCCGGAGGACCCTACGAGCAGTACTTC
TRBD2	TRBV6-2/TRBV6-3	-	TRBJ2-2	CASSWQREGTGELFF	TGTGCCAGCAGTTGGCAGCGGGAGGGCACCGGGGAGCTGTTTTTT
-	TRBV19	-	TRBJ2-5	CASSAEPETQYF	TGTGCCAGTAGTGCCGAGCCGGAGACCCAGTACTTC
-	TRBV6-1	-	TRBJ1-1	CASSALQGVSTEAFF	TGTGCCAGCAGTGCACTACAGGGTGTGAGCACTGAAGCTTTCTTT
TRBD2	TRBV6-2/TRBV6-3	-	TRBJ2-7	CASSYPGGLAESYEQYF	TGTGCCAGCAGTTACCCGGGGGGACTAGCGGAATCCTACGAGCAGTACTTC
-	TRBV6-2/TRBV6-3	-	TRBJ1-5	CASSQRTVFGNQPQHF	TGTGCCAGCAGTCAAAGGACAGTGTTTGGGAATCAGCCCCAGCATTTT
TRBD1	TRBV10-1	-	TRBJ1-1	CASLDRENTEAFF	TGCGCCAGCTTGGACAGGGAGAACACTGAAGCTTTCTTT
-	TRBV5-1	-	TRBJ1-1	CASSLDARVSGEAFF	TGCGCCAGCAGCTTGGATGCCAGGGTCTCCGGTGAAGCTTTCTTT
-	TRBV6-5	-	TRBJ1-6	CASKGGAYNSPLHF	TGTGCCAGCAAAGGGGGGGCTTATAATTCACCCCTCCACTTT
-	TRBV19	-	TRBJ2-5	CASSPGGFETQYF	TGTGCCAGTAGCCCAGGCGGGTTCGAGACCCAGTACTTC
-	TRBV12-3/TRBV12-4	-	TRBJ1-5	CAIGGANQPQHF	TGTGCCATCGGGGGGGCCAATCAGCCCCAGCATTTT
TRBD1	TRBV16	-	TRBJ2-1	CASSITGGFDNEQFF	TGTGCCAGCAGCATCACAGGGGGGTTCGACAATGAGCAGTTCTTC
-	TRBV5-1	-	TRBJ2-2	CASSLGGQANTGELFF	TGCGCCAGCAGCTTGGGGGGCCAGGCGAACACCGGGGAGCTGTTTTTT
TRBD2	TRBV7-9	-	TRBJ2-2	CASSLGTSGRFDTGELFF	TGTGCCAGCAGCTTAGGGACTAGCGGGAGGTTTGACACCGGGGAGCTGTTTTTT
-	TRBV9	-	TRBJ1-2	CASTSDSYGYTF	TGTGCCAGCACCTCGGACTCCTATGGCTACACCTTC
TRBD2	TRBV27	-	TRBJ2-7	CASSSGGSPSYEQYF	TGTGCCAGCAGTTCGGGCGGGAGCCCATCCTACGAGCAGTACTTC
-	TRBV19	-	TRBJ1-1	CASSIEGAGEAFF	TGTGCCAGTAGTATTGAAGGAGCGGGTGAAGCTTTCTTT
-	TRBV19	-	TRBJ2-3	CASSIGSEPRTDTQYF	TGTGCCAGTAGTATAGGGTCGGAGCCTCGCACAGATACGCAGTATTTT
-	TRBV4-2	few	TRBJ1-1	CASSQDRDTEAFF	TGTGCCAGCAGCCAAGACAGGGATACTGAAGCTTTCTTT
-	TRBV19	-	TRBJ2-7	CASSPSRWGYSYEQYF	TGTGCCAGTAGTCCCTCGAGGTGGGGCTACTCCTACGAGCAGTACTTC
-	TRBV3-1/TRBV3-2	-	TRBJ1-2	CASSQDMSGNYGYTF	TGTGCCAGCAGCCAAGATATGAGCGGGAACTATGGCTACACCTTC
TRBD1	TRBV4-3	-	TRBJ2-6	CASSQDGGTGALSSGANVLTF	TGCGCCAGCAGCCAAGATGGCGGGACAGGGGCATTGTCCTCTGGGGCCAACGTCCTGACTTTC
-	TRBV5-1	-	TRBJ2-4	CASSLFPGNIQYF	TGCGCCAGCAGCTTGTTTCCGGGAAACATTCAGTACTTC
TRBD2	TRBV6-5	-	TRBJ2-3	CASSLSGTRGQGTQYF	TGTGCCAGCAGTTTATCCGGGACTAGAGGGCAAGGTACGCAGTATTTT
TRBD1	TRBV19	-	TRBJ1-2	CASSGGQTNYGYTF	TGTGCCAGTAGTGGGGGACAGACAAACTATGGCTACACCTTC
TRBD2	TRBV5-5	-	TRBJ2-3	CASSLRGGAGESTQYF	TGTGCCAGCAGCCTTAGGGGTGGTGCGGGAGAGTCTACGCAGTATTTT
-	TRBV6-5	-	TRBJ1-1	CASSPIRGNTEAFF	TGTGCCAGCAGTCCAATCAGGGGGAACACTGAAGCTTTCTTT
TRBD1	TRBV7-6	-	TRBJ1-6	CASSPRTGAYSPLHF	TGTGCCAGCAGCCCTCGGACAGGGGCTTATTCACCCCTCCACTTT
-	TRBV28	-	TRBJ1-2	CASTSYPGGPNYGYTF	TGTGCCAGCACCTCCTACCCGGGGGGACCTAACTATGGCTACACCTTC
TRBD1	TRBV5-1	-	TRBJ1-1	CASSFTGADTEAFF	TGCGCCAGCAGCTTTACAGGGGCGGACACTGAAGCTTTCTTT
TRBD1	TRBV24-1	-	TRBJ2-3	CATSDWGQGAGDTQYF	TGTGCCACCAGTGATTGGGGACAGGGGGCTGGAGATACGCAGTATTTT
-	TRBV5-6	-	TRBJ2-2	CASSPGLTGSNTGELFF	TGTGCCAGCAGCCCGGGACTTACCGGATCGAACACCGGGGAGCTGTTTTTT
TRBD2	TRBV6-5	-	TRBJ2-7	CASSYSGSIREQYF	TGTGCCAGCAGTTATAGCGGGAGTATCCGCGAGCAGTACTTC
TRBD1	TRBV6-5	-	TRBJ1-2	CASSYSEGTGAKGYTF	TGTGCCAGCAGTTACTCCGAGGGGACAGGGGCGAAGGGCTACACCTTC
-	TRBV7-3	-	TRBJ2-3	CASSSWGQNTDTQYF	TGTGCCAGCAGTTCCTGGGGGCAGAACACAGATACGCAGTATTTT
TRBD1	TRBV19	-	TRBJ2-5	CASSTPGQGSGETQYF	TGTGCCAGTAGTACCCCGGGACAGGGGTCGGGAGAGACCCAGTACTTC
-	TRBV4-1	-	TRBJ2-7	CASSQGLASSYEQYF	TGCGCCAGCAGCCAAGGACTGGCCTCCTCCTACGAGCAGTACTTC
-	TRBV7-8	-	TRBJ2-2	CASSRSRGITGELFF	TGTGCCAGCAGCCGCAGCAGGGGTATCACCGGGGAGCTGTTTTTT
TRBD2	TRBV10-3	-	TRBJ2-2	CAISEWGLAGGLTNTGELFF	TGTGCCATCAGTGAATGGGGACTAGCGGGAGGACTAACGAACACCGGGGAGCTGTTTTTT
TRBD1	TRBV23-1	-	TRBJ1-2	CASSPPNEQGTNYGYTF	TGCGCCAGCAGTCCGCCAAATGAACAGGGGACTAACTATGGCTACACCTTC
-	TRBV3-1/TRBV3-2	-	TRBJ2-7	CASSPHDREQYF	TGTGCCAGCAGCCCTCATGACAGAGAGCAGTACTTC
TRBD1	TRBV6-2/TRBV6-3	-	TRBJ2-6	CASSPGQGSLSGANVLTF	TGTGCCAGCAGCCCTGGACAGGGCTCCCTCTCTGGGGCCAACGTCCTGACTTTC